The next 6 T cell receptor beta chains were all read from a single sample in a study of identical twins. MiXCR, run by TCRdb on the 5' RACE reads, gives a single entry per CDR3 protein. This repertoire shows nearly 650,000 distinct CDR3 sequences, about 7.1% found once; its top ten account for about 1.6%. A further study also used this sample, focusing on yellow fever vaccine responses in identical twins.

The sequenced material came from PBMCs. These receptors came from a woman between 18 and 29 years old in good health.

This clonotype was observed many times. V is TRBV12-3 or TRBV12-4 and J is TRBJ2-1; D may be TRBD1 (5 bases). Trimming shortened V by 1 base and J by 5 bases, and 9 bases separated the two germline ends. CDR3 length: 14 amino acids. CDR3 coding DNA: TGTGCCAGCAGTTTAGAGGGGTGGCACAATGAGCAGTTCTTC. It codes for CASSLEGWHNEQFF.

This clonotype was detected only a few times. The chain joins TRBV6-1 to TRBJ2-1; TRBD1 aligns across 9 bases. After removal of 5 bases from V and 6 bases from J, the junction contained 14 bases not matched to a gene. The CDR3 length is 17 residues. Per germline, CDR1 MNHNS and CDR2 SASEGT. The CDR3: CASSRGQGKINGNEQFF. The CDR3 bases are TGTGCCAGCAGTCGGGGACAGGGAAAGATAAATGGCAATGAGCAGTTCTTC.

This clonotype was seen ten or more times. The rearrangement uses TRBV12-3 or TRBV12-4 and TRBJ1-5, with D tentatively TRBD1 (6 bases). The CDR3 is 14 amino acids. Trimming took 4 bases from V and 8 from J, leaving 15 bases between them. CDR3 coding DNA: TGTGCCAGCAGTTCGAGAGAAAACAGGGAGCCCCAGCATTTT. Its protein is CASSSRENREPQHF.

This clonotype was seen at least ten times. The chain links TRBV5-1 to TRBJ2-1; perhaps TRBD2 as D (5 bases). Trimming left V 0 bases short and J 5 bases short, with 24 bases between. CDR1 SGHRS and CDR2 YFSETQ come from the germline V gene. The CDR3 consists of 19 residues. For the CDR3, the DNA is TGCGCCAGCAGCTTGGCCAAGGTTTCTAGCCTGAATTTTAACAATGAGCAGTTCTTC. Protein: CASSLAKVSSLNFNNEQFF.

The table lists this clonotype with a few counts. The rearrangement links TRBV5-1 to TRBJ2-7; TRBD2 matches 8 bases. V shed 5 bases, J shed 5 bases, and the junction held 15 bases outside the gene matches. The CDR3 has 16 amino acids. Germline V gives CDR1 SGHRS, CDR2 YFSETQ. In DNA, the CDR3 is TGCGCCAGCAGTCCCCTCTCAGCGGGAGCTGGCAACGAGCAGTACTTC. Translating it yields CASSPLSAGAGNEQYF.

This clonotype came up a few times. The chain couples TRBV13 to TRBJ2-3, with a possible D match to TRBD2 (5 bases). V was trimmed by 5 bases and J by 4 bases, leaving 22 bases between them. The germline gives CDR1 PRHDT, CDR2 FYEKMQ (reference sequence). The CDR3 is made up of 17 amino acids. CDR3 DNA: TGTGCCAGCAGCCCCTCCCGAGGGAAGGTGATCGCAGATACGCAGTATTTT. It translates to CASSPSRGKVIADTQYF.